The 27 T cell receptor beta chains reported below all come from one sample, sequenced in a study of patients and donors after allogeneic stem cell transplantation. Each CDR3 protein gets one entry after TCRdb re-called the RT-PCR reads with MiXCR. The sample shows hundreds of thousands of distinct CDR3 sequences, roughly an eighth of them seen only once. Sequencing was done on a sample of blood, either unsorted or a sorted T cell fraction (not recorded which). Every receptor here comes from a human donor who was either an allogeneic HSCT recipient or a stem cell or donor lymphocyte infusion donor (not recorded which). It is not recorded whose cells these are; they may come from a transplant donor.

This clonotype was found many times. The V gene is TRBV27, the J gene TRBJ1-2, with 10 bases lining up with TRBD1. The germline V gene encodes CDR1 MNHEY and CDR2 SMNVEV (reference sequence). The junction had 11 bases not matched to a gene; V was cut back by 5 bases and J by 5 bases. This CDR3 spans 16 amino acids. The CDR3 DNA follows: TGTGCCAGCAGTACAAGCCTCCGGGACAGGGGATATGGCTACACCTTC. As protein: CASSTSLRDRGYGYTF.

The chain employs TRBV6-1 and TRBJ2-7; D is unresolved. Germline lookup yields CDR1 MNHNS and CDR2 SASEGT. V was shortened by 2 bases and J by 4 bases, with 3 bases between the two germline ends. CDR3 length: 11 residues. CDR3 loop: CASSERYEQYF. The CDR3 DNA reads TGTGCCAGCAGTGAACGTTACGAGCAGTACTTC.

The V call is TRBV12-3 or TRBV12-4, the J call TRBJ2-2; D remains ambiguous. V was pared by 5 bases and J by 1 base, with 5 bases between. CDR3 length: 13 amino acids. CDR3 amino acids: CASSRLNTGELFF. The DNA for the CDR3 is TGTGCCAGCAGTCGGCTGAACACCGGGGAGCTGTTTTTT.

The chain employs TRBV25-1 and TRBJ1-6, with no clear D. The germline gives CDR1 MGHDK, CDR2 SYGVNS. The CDR3 covers 13 residues. Trimming removed 3 bases from V and 7 bases from J, with 7 bases in between. In nucleotides, the CDR3 is TGTGCCAGCAGTGACGTAGGGAATTCACCCCTCCACTTT. This sequence encodes CASSDVGNSPLHF.

In this sample, this clonotype turned up many times. The chain carries TRBV6-5 and TRBJ2-5; D remains unclear. V lost 2 bases to trimming and J lost 3 bases, with 13 bases between them. CDR1 and CDR2 from the germline V gene are MNHEY and SVGAGI. The CDR3 runs 15 residues. The CDR3 spells CASSYTDPRKETQYF. The CDR3, as DNA: TGTGCCAGCAGTTACACAGACCCTAGGAAAGAGACCCAGTACTTC.

This clonotype has at least ten counts. This chain joins TRBV24-1 and TRBJ2-7; D uncertain. The CDR3 sequence is 13 residues long. V was pared by 4 bases and J by 1 base, with 7 bases between. Germline V CDR1 and CDR2: KGHDR, SFDVKD. In DNA, the CDR3 is TGTGCCACCAGTGACCCGGGTTCCTACGAGCAGTACTTC. Its protein product is CATSDPGSYEQYF.

This clonotype was seen only a few times. This chain uses TRBV29-1 with TRBJ2-1, with TRBD2 identical over 12 bases. In germline, CDR1 is SQVTM, CDR2 ANQGSEA. CDR3 length equals 14 residues. J lost 6 bases, V lost 4 bases, and 4 bases had no gene match. Here the CDR3 reads CSVAPSGGANEQFF. DNA for the CDR3: TGCAGCGTTGCGCCTAGCGGGGGGGCCAATGAGCAGTTCTTC.

This clonotype came up many times. V and J are TRBV2 and TRBJ2-7; TRBD2 matches 9 bases. Germline values: CDR1 SNHLY, CDR2 FYNNEI. The junction had 17 bases not matched to a gene; V was cut back by 8 bases and J by 9 bases. This CDR3 has 15 amino acids. Here the CDR3 DNA reads TGTGCCAGCCCCCCCGGTAGCGGGAGCCCTTTGGGGCAGTACTTC. It is translated as CASPPGSGSPLGQYF.

This clonotype has ten or more counts. In DNA, the CDR3 is TGTGCCACCAGTCCGTCGACAGTAAGCAATGAGCAGTTCTTC. This sequence encodes CATSPSTVSNEQFF. The chain uses TRBV24-1 and TRBJ2-1, with a weak D call TRBD1 (5 bases). V gave up 6 bases and J gave up 6 bases, with 14 bases separating them. The germline gives CDR1 KGHDR, CDR2 SFDVKD. This CDR3 is built from 14 residues.

J is TRBJ2-1 and V is TRBV5-1; TRBD1 is a possible D gene (6 bases). CDR3 length: 16 amino acids. Deletions cut 4 bases from V and 3 bases from J, with 17 bases between. CDR1 and CDR2 from the germline V gene are SGHRS and YFSETQ. The CDR3: CASSGDSGTIYNEQFF. Written as DNA, the CDR3 is TGCGCCAGCAGCGGCGACTCCGGGACAATCTACAATGAGCAGTTCTTC.

This clonotype was detected a few times. V gene TRBV3-1 combines with J gene TRBJ1-1; D remains unclear. Germline V gene sequence: CDR1 LGHDT, CDR2 YNNKEL (reference sequence). The CDR3 is made up of 12 amino acids. V lost 1 base to trimming and J lost 6 bases, with 6 bases between them. CDR3 DNA: TGTGCCAGCAGCCAAGGGTTGGCTGAAGCTTTCTTT. Its protein product is CASSQGLAEAFF. Together with reference TRBV3-1 and TRBJ1-1, the CDR3 gives the full variable domain: DTAVSQTPKYLVTQMGNDKSIKCEQNLGHDTMYWYKQDSKKFLKIMFSYNNKELIINETVPNRFSPKSPDKAHLNLHINSLELGDSAVYFCASSQGLAEAFFGQGTRLTVV.

This clonotype was observed many times. This chain connects TRBV6-6 to TRBJ1-5; maybe TRBD1 (5 bases). The germline gives CDR1 MNHNY, CDR2 SVGAGI (reference sequence). The CDR3 has 12 amino acids. V was clipped by 6 bases and J by 2 bases, with 5 bases between them. The DNA for the CDR3 is TGTGCCAGCAGGGGACGCAATCAGCCCCAGCATTTT. It encodes CASRGRNQPQHF.

V gene TRBV6-2 or TRBV6-3 combines with J gene TRBJ2-7; 9 bases line up with TRBD1. Germline V gene sequence: CDR1 MNHEY, CDR2 SVGEGT. The CDR3 is 16 amino acids. V shed 2 bases and J 4 bases; nucleotides not matched to a gene: 9. CDR3 amino acids: CASSYGSGQGRYEQYF. The CDR3 nucleotides are TGTGCCAGCAGTTACGGTTCGGGACAGGGCAGATACGAGCAGTACTTC.

This clonotype has a single count. The V gene is TRBV19, the J gene TRBJ1-1; no definite D call. Trimming took off 4 bases at V and 4 bases at J, with 10 bases between the two ends. CDR3 size: 13 residues. Germline V CDR1 and CDR2: LNHDA, SQIVND (reference sequence). This CDR3 is CASSKLGGTEAFF. DNA of the CDR3: TGTGCCAGTAGTAAATTGGGCGGCACTGAAGCTTTCTTT. Based on the CDR3 plus reference TRBV19 and TRBJ1-1, the full variable domain is DGGITQSPKYLFRKEGQNVTLSCEQNLNHDAMYWYRQDPGQGLRLIYYSQIVNDFQKGDIAEGYSVSREKKESFPLTVTSAQKNPTAFYLCASSKLGGTEAFFGQGTRLTVV.

This chain connects TRBV6-1 to TRBJ2-3; 10 bases align to TRBD1. Germline CDR1 is MNHNS and CDR2 is SASEGT. Unmatched junction bases numbered 7, after V lost 4 bases and J lost 6 bases. The CDR3 runs to 15 residues. The CDR3 DNA is TGTGCCAGCAGTGGCTGGGGGACAGGGGTGGATACGCAGTATTTT. Amino acids: CASSGWGTGVDTQYF.

This clonotype was detected only a few times. The genes are TRBV19 and TRBJ1-3; no clear D gene. V was shortened by 7 bases and J by 0 bases, with 10 bases between the two germline ends. The CDR3 is 14 residues long. Germline V gene sequence: CDR1 LNHDA, CDR2 SQIVND (reference sequence). The DNA of the CDR3 is TGTGCCAGTACCCATCTAAACTCTGGAAACACCATATATTTT. It yields the protein CASTHLNSGNTIYF.

This clonotype was counted ten times or more. The V and J genes are TRBV5-1 and TRBJ2-1; D is undetermined. Trimming pared 1 base from V and 6 bases from J, leaving 5 bases between. The CDR3 is 12 residues long. The germline gives CDR1 SGHRS, CDR2 YFSETQ. The CDR3 DNA follows: TGCGCCAGCAGCTTGAGCATCAATGAGCAGTTCTTC. As protein: CASSLSINEQFF.

This clonotype appeared a few times. The V call is TRBV30, the J call TRBJ1-5; possibly TRBD1 for D (5 bases). The CDR3 totals 19 residues. Looked up from germline, CDR1 is GTSNPN and CDR2 is SVGIG (reference sequence). The V end was cut by 2 bases, the J end by 0 bases, with 23 bases between. Written as DNA, the CDR3 is TGTGCCTGGAGTAAGGGCCAGGTCCACCCCGGGGGTAGCAATCAGCCCCAGCATTTT. This translates into CAWSKGQVHPGGSNQPQHF.

This clonotype has only a few counts. V gene TRBV12-3 or TRBV12-4 combines with J gene TRBJ1-2, with 7 bases fitting TRBD1. The CDR3 consists of 15 residues. V was clipped by 5 bases and J by 7 bases; unmatched bases: 13. Written as DNA, the CDR3 is TGTGCCAGCAGTCCTAGGGACAGAGTAATTGGTGGCTACACCTTC. This codes for CASSPRDRVIGGYTF.

The table lists this clonotype with many counts. Here the CDR3 DNA reads TGTGCCAGCAGTGAAACGACAGGTTCATATAGCAATCAGCCCCAGCATTTT. This codes for CASSETTGSYSNQPQHF. The chain couples TRBV6-1 to TRBJ1-5; tentatively, D is TRBD1 (6 bases). The CDR3 length is 17 residues. The ends were cut back, 2 bases at V and 0 bases at J, with 14 bases in the middle. Germline V lookup: CDR1 MNHNS, CDR2 SASEGT.

This chain joins TRBV7-3 and TRBJ2-2; the D gene is possibly TRBD1 (5 bases). The ends were cut back, 0 bases at V and 8 bases at J, with 7 bases in the middle. Germline assignment: CDR1 SGHTA and CDR2 FQGTGA. The CDR3 sequence is 13 residues long. The CDR3 DNA sequence: TGTGCCAGCAGCTTAACGCAGGGAGGGGAGCTGTTTTTT. Translated, it gives CASSLTQGGELFF. Supplemented by reference TRBV7-3 and TRBJ2-2, the full variable domain reads GAGVSQTPSNKVTEKGKYVELRCDPISGHTALYWYRQSLGQGPEFLIYFQGTGAADDSGLPNDRFFAVRPEGSVSTLKIQRTERGDSAVYLCASSLTQGGELFFGEGSRLTVL.

This clonotype occurred a few times. This chain joins TRBV6-4 and TRBJ2-1, with D uncertain. Germline assignment: CDR1 MRHNA and CDR2 SNTAGT. CDR3 length equals 14 residues. The V end lost 4 bases, the J end lost 5 bases, and 12 bases lay between the germline ends. CDR3 DNA sequence: TGTGCCAGCAGTGTAGACTCTGGGCACAATGAGCAGTTCTTC. As protein: CASSVDSGHNEQFF.

The chain combines TRBV4-1 with TRBJ1-5, with 8 bases fitting TRBD1. CDR3 length: 16 amino acids. V shed 3 bases and J 1 base; nucleotides not matched to a gene: 5. In germline, CDR1 is MGHRA, CDR2 YSYEKL. CDR3 in amino acids: CASSQDPGGSNQPQHF. In nucleotides, the CDR3 is TGCGCCAGCAGCCAGGACCCAGGGGGCAGCAATCAGCCCCAGCATTTT.

This clonotype has just a few counts. An end of the junction does not agree with germline; a read error may underlie this. V and J are TRBV19 and TRBJ2-7; TRBD1 matches 8 bases. Germline CDR1 is LNHDA and CDR2 is SQIVND (reference sequence). CDR3 length: 15 amino acids. This CDR3 is CASSIGQGGAYEQYF. The CDR3 DNA reads TGTGCCAGTAGCATAGGACAGGGAGGCGCCTACGAGCAGTACTTC.

V gene TRBV6-4 combines with J gene TRBJ2-1, with D possibly being TRBD1 or TRBD2 (6 bases each). Germline CDR1 is MRHNA and CDR2 is SNTAGT. The CDR3 consists of 15 residues. V was shortened by 6 bases and J by 6 bases, with 18 bases between the two germline ends. CDR3 sequence: CASRRGDSSSNEQFF. The CDR3 bases are TGTGCCAGCAGGAGGGGGGACTCCTCCAGCAATGAGCAGTTCTTC.

The genes are TRBV6-1 and TRBJ1-1, with D tentatively TRBD1 (6 bases). The CDR3 is 14 amino acids. Germline CDR1 and CDR2: MNHNS and SASEGT. Trimming removed 10 bases at V and 0 bases at J, with 15 bases between. The CDR3 DNA sequence: TGTGCCACCCAACAGGGTTGGGTGAACACTGAAGCTTTCTTT. This sequence encodes CATQQGWVNTEAFF.

This clonotype has more than one count but fewer than ten. The V gene is TRBV5-1, the J gene TRBJ2-5; D is possibly TRBD1 (5 bases). V was clipped by 4 bases and J by 3 bases, with 13 bases between them. This CDR3 region has 14 residues. Per the germline V gene, CDR1 is SGHRS and CDR2 is YFSETQ. The CDR3, as DNA: TGCGCCAGCAGCCGGTGGGGCCTTGAAGAGACCCAGTACTTC. Its protein is CASSRWGLEETQYF.